This T cell receptor beta chain is drawn from a study of T cell responses to AZD1222 COVID-19 vaccine. Across the study: Pooled in the analysis were second doses at about 4 or about 12 weeks. Overall study findings and caveats: Baseline antibody screening turned up just a handful of seropositive AZD1222 recipients.

Clones were read by immunoSEQ multiplex PCR, and TCRdb kept only the in-frame ones, dropping some. This table holds 100,000 or so clones, around 86% found once. Remarks on this clone: The antigen is not known.

Germline CDR1 SGHRS, CDR2 YFSETQ. CDR3 size: 15 residues. Germline trimming cut 0 bases from V and 1 base from J; bases unmatched to any gene: 2. The genes are TRBV5-1 and TRBJ2-3; 7 nucleotides match TRBD1. The sequence was collected from an adult in good health. The sequenced sample was peripheral blood, obtained on day 0 of AZD1222 vaccination. The CDR3 is CASSLGQGGTDTQYF. The CDR3 nucleotides read TGCGCCAGCAGCTTGGGACAGGGAGGCACAGATACGCAGTATTTT.